One T cell receptor beta chain is described in this entry. Clones were sequenced by immunoSEQ multiplex PCR, and TCRdb holds only the in-frame ones, with some missing. The data show 2 million to 3 million clones, with approximately 93% seen just once and around 0.37% held by the top ten. This record comes from a study of shared clonotypes between healthy human individuals. The CDR3 loop spans 13 amino acids. Germline loops: CDR1 MNHEY, CDR2 SVGAGI. Trimming stripped 6 bases from V and 4 bases from J, with 12 bases between. The origin of this receptor is a young man in good health. Some clones in this sample may be carry-over from other donors' samples. The J gene is TRBJ1-1, the V gene TRBV6-5; TRBD1 is a possible D gene (5 bases). The sample taken for sequencing was naive CD4+ T cells from PBMCs. Subset indicated: CD45RA+ positively selected. CDR3 bases: TGTGCCAGCAGGACCAGGGTAGGCACTGAAGCTTTCTTT. It is translated as CASRTRVGTEAFF.